A selection of T cell receptor beta chains follows, all from one sample in a study of OX40 agonist ivuxolimab in advanced cancers. Only in-frame clones appear in the TCRdb table, and some are missing; sequencing was by immunoSEQ multiplex PCR. The table has approximately 44,000 clones, approximately 89% seen once; the top ten hold about 12%. The sequenced sample was CD4+ or CD8+ T cells sorted from blood, obtained in a trial of the OX40 agonist ivuxolimab. The receptors shown here come from an adult with an advanced solid tumor such as melanoma, head and neck, liver or kidney cancer. Both conserved end residues are part of each CDR3. A D gene is named only where the DNA matches it firmly. A row's size may be missing; if present it is once, few, many or a size class.

clone_size | j_call | v_call | d_call | cdr3_aa | cdr3_nt
- | TRBJ1-2 | TRBV19 | TRBD1 | CASTEWDRGFYGYTF | TGTGCCAGTACGGAGTGGGACAGAGGATTCTATGGCTACACCTTC
- | TRBJ1-4 | TRBV6-5 | - | CASSYSGGTLVF | TGTGCCAGCAGTTACAGCGGAGGGACGTTAGTTTTT
- | TRBJ2-3 | TRBV10-2 | TRBD2 | CASSPETSGGAGDTQYF | TGCGCCAGCAGTCCTGAGACTAGCGGGGGGGCCGGAGATACGCAGTATTTT
once | TRBJ1-3 | TRBV4-1 | - | CASSHGPTTDGENTIYF | TGCGCCAGCAGCCACGGACCGACGACGGATGGCGAAAACACCATATATTTT
medium-sized | TRBJ2-5 | TRBV6-5 | - | CASSYSGPGTQYF | TGTGCCAGCAGTTACTCCGGGCCGGGGACCCAGTACTTC
- | TRBJ2-7 | TRBV9 | - | CASSVEGTTYEQYF | TGTGCCAGCAGCGTAGAAGGAACGACCTACGAGCAGTACTTC
once | TRBJ2-3 | TRBV28 | TRBD1 | CASSTPQGDGTDTQYF | TGTGCCAGCAGTACTCCACAGGGGGACGGCACAGATACGCAGTATTTT
- | TRBJ1-2 | TRBV18 | - | CASFPGAGINLEITNYGYTF | TGTGCCAGCTTCCCCGGGGCAGGGATCAACTTAGAGATTACTAACTATGGCTACACCTTC
- | TRBJ2-7 | TRBV5-4 | TRBD1 | CASSLGGQGSYEQYF | TGTGCCAGCAGCTTGGGGGGACAGGGGTCCTACGAGCAGTACTTC
- | TRBJ1-5 | TRBV9 | - | CASGGDNWYQPQHF | TGTGCCAGCGGTGGGGACAACTGGTATCAGCCCCAGCATTTT
few | TRBJ2-7 | TRBV7-9 | TRBD1 | CASSVAQGSSYEQYF | TGTGCCAGCAGCGTAGCACAGGGGAGCTCCTACGAGCAGTACTTC
- | TRBJ2-5 | TRBV7-9 | TRBD2 | CASSLSASGGTGTQYF | TGTGCCAGCAGCTTATCCGCTAGCGGGGGGACGGGGACCCAGTACTTC